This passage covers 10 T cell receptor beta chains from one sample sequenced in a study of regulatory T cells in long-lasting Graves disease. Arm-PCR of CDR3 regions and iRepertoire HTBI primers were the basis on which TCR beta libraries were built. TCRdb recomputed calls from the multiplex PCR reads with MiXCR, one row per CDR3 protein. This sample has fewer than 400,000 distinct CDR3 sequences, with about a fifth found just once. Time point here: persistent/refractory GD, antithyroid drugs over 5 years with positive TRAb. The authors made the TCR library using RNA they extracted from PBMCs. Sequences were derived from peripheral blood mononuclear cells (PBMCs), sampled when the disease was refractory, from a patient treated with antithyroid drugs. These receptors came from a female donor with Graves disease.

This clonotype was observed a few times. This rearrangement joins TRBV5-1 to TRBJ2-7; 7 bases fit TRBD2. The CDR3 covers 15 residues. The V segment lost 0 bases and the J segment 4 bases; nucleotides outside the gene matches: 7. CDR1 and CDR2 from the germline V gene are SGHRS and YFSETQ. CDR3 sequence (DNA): TGCGCCAGCAGCTTGGCCGGCGGGGGTGAGTACGAGCAGTACTTC. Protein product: CASSLAGGGEYEQYF.

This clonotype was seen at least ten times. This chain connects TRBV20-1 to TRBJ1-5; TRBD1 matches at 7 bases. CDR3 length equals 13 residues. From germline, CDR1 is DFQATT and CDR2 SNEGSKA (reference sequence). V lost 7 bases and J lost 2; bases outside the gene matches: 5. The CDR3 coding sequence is TGCAGTGTTAGCGGACAGGGCAATCAGCCCCAGCATTTT. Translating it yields CSVSGQGNQPQHF.

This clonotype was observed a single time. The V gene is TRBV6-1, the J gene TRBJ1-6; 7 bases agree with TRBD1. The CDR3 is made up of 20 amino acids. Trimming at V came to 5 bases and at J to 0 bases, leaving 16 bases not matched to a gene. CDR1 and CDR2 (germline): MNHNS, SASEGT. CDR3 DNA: TGTGCCAGCAGTCCTTACAGAGGCAGGGGGACAAGCTCCTATAATTCACCCCTCCACTTT. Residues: CASSPYRGRGTSSYNSPLHF.

CDR3 nucleotides: TGTGCCAGCAGCTTTGGCGGAAATGAGCAGTTCTTC. Encoded protein: CASSFGGNEQFF. The V gene is TRBV9, the J gene TRBJ2-1; D call uncertain. V was cut by 4 bases and J by 7 bases, with 9 bases left in between. The CDR3 has 12 amino acids. Germline V gives CDR1 SGDLS, CDR2 YYNGEE.

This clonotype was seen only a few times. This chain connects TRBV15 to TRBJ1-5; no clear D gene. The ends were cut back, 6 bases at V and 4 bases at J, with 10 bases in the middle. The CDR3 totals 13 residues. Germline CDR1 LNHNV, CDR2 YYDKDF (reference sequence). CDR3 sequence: CATRAQSNQPQHF. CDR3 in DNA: TGTGCCACCAGGGCCCAATCTAATCAGCCCCAGCATTTT.

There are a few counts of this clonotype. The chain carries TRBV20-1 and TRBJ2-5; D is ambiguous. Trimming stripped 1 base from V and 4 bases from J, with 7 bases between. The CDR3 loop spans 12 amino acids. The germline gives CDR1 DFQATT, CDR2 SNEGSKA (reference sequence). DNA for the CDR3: TGCAGTGCTAGAGGATCTACAGAGACCCAGTACTTC. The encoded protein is CSARGSTETQYF.

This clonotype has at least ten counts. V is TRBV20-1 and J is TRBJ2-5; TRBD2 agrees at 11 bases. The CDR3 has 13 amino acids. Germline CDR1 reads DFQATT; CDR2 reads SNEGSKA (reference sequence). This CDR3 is CSAPLAGGETQYF. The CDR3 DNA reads TGCAGCGCTCCCCTAGCGGGAGGAGAGACCCAGTACTTC.

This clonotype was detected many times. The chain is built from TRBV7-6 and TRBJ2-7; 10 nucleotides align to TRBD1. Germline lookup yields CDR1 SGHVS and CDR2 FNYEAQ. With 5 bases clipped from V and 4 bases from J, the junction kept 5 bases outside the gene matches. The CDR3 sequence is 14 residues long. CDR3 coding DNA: TGTGCCAGCAGCAAAGGGACAGGGGTGTACGAGCAGTACTTC. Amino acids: CASSKGTGVYEQYF.

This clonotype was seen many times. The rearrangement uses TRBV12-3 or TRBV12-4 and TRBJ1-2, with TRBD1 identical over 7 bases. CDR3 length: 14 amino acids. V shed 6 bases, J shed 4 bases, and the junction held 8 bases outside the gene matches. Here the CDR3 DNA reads TGTGCCAGCAGCCCAGACAGGGTGAGCTATGGCTACACCTTC. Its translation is CASSPDRVSYGYTF.

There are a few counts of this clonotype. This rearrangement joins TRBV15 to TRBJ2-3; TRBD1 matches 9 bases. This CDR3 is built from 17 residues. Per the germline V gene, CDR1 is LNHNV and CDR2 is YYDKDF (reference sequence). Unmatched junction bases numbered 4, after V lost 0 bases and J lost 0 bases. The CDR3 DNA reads TGTGCCACCAGCAGAGACCCACAGGGGGCTAGCACAGATACGCAGTATTTT. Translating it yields CATSRDPQGASTDTQYF.